Sequencing of this T cell receptor beta chain was carried out in a study of CD8+ T cells in alopecia areata. Per the germline V gene, CDR1 is MGHRA and CDR2 is YSYEKL. The CDR3 has 14 amino acids. V was pared by 3 bases and J by 3 bases, with 10 bases between. As for treatment: oral pan-JAK inhibitor, 5-10 mg twice daily. RNA extraction was followed by reverse transcription into cDNA, which acted as the sequencing template. Only in-frame clones appear in the TCRdb table, and some are missing; sequencing was by immunoSEQ multiplex PCR. The sample consists of approximately 90,000 clones, 70% to 85% of them appearing once.

The chain couples TRBV4-1 to TRBJ2-3; D possibly corresponds to TRBD1 (6 bases). The sequence was obtained from a human donor with alopecia areata. This sample comprised CD8+ T cells sorted from blood, obtained at week 44, from a patient treated with tofacitinib. In nucleotides, the CDR3 is TGCGCCAGCAGCCATAGACAGGAGACAGATACGCAGTATTTT. This codes for CASSHRQETDTQYF.